Below are 30 T cell receptor beta chains sequenced from a single sample in a study of T cell repertoires in cytomegalovirus infection (dated by TCRdb to the late 2010s). Sequencing was carried out with an Illumina HiSeq 1500. In-frame beta chains were kept once TCRdb had trimmed the public reads at Q25 with fastp and called clones with MiXCR. A single entry per CDR3 protein holds the most common genes and DNA from its merged rows. Counted in this sample were hundreds of thousands of distinct CDR3 sequences; around a sixth of them appeared once. 9.5% to 15% of the sample is held by the ten biggest clonotypes. Material: PBMCs. Receptors were obtained from a human donor in good health (CMV status not recorded). Some clones in this sample may be carry-over from other donors' samples.

The table lists this clonotype with many counts. J is TRBJ1-6 and V is TRBV27; a possible D gene is TRBD1 (6 bases). This CDR3 contains 15 residues. Looked up from germline, CDR1 is MNHEY and CDR2 is SMNVEV (reference sequence). Trimming cost V 7 bases and J 2 bases, with 12 bases left between them. CDR3 nucleotides: TGTGCCAGCACCCAGACAGGCCCCTATAATTCACCCCTCCACTTT. Translated, it gives CASTQTGPYNSPLHF.

This clonotype was detected ten times or more. The chain joins TRBV7-2 to TRBJ1-2; no clear D. The CDR3 is 14 amino acids. The V gene lost 6 bases and the J gene lost 5 bases, with 16 bases spanning the gap. CDR1 is SGHTA, CDR2 FQGNSA, per germline. The CDR3 DNA is TGTGCCAGCAGTTCCTCTGCAGGAACATATGGCTACACCTTC. It is translated as CASSSSAGTYGYTF.

This clonotype showed up just a few times. The V gene is TRBV12-3 or TRBV12-4, the J gene TRBJ2-5; possibly TRBD2 for D (5 bases). Trimming removed 5 bases at V and 5 bases at J, with 12 bases between. This CDR3 comprises 13 residues. CDR3 loop: CASSPGVRETQYF. The CDR3 coding sequence is TGTGCCAGCAGTCCCGGGGTACGGGAGACCCAGTACTTC.

This chain connects TRBV7-3 to TRBJ2-1; TRBD2 might be the D (5 bases). The CDR3 is 13 amino acids. From germline, CDR1 is SGHTA and CDR2 FQGTGA. V was clipped by 2 bases and J by 7 bases, with 9 bases between them. The CDR3: CASSLGSINEQFF. DNA of the CDR3: TGTGCCAGCAGCTTAGGGAGTATTAATGAGCAGTTCTTC.

The J gene is TRBJ1-2, the V gene TRBV12-3 or TRBV12-4; D gene unclear. There are 13 residues in the CDR3. V gave up 1 base and J gave up 8 bases, with 11 bases separating them. The CDR3 loop reads CASSLEPLGGYTF. The CDR3 nucleotides are TGTGCCAGCAGTTTAGAGCCCCTCGGAGGCTACACCTTC.

The sample holds a few counts of this clonotype. The CDR3 nucleotides are TGTGCCAGCAGACAGGGTGATTTCTACAATGAGCAGTTCTTC. The encoded protein is CASRQGDFYNEQFF. This chain uses TRBV2 with TRBJ2-1; D might be TRBD1 (6 bases). CDR3 length: 14 amino acids. V lost 6 bases and J 3 bases, leaving 12 bases between the germline ends. Germline V gives CDR1 SNHLY, CDR2 FYNNEI.

This clonotype was observed a few times. The genes are TRBV28 and TRBJ2-5, with 8 bases that match TRBD1. Germline V gene lookup returns CDR1 MDHEN and CDR2 SYDVKM. The CDR3 loop spans 15 amino acids. Trimming removed 5 bases from V and 1 base from J; junction bases left unmatched: 6. CDR3: CASSRGQVGQETQYF. In nucleotides, the CDR3 is TGTGCCAGCAGTCGGGGACAGGTGGGCCAAGAGACCCAGTACTTC. The entire variable domain, with the rest obtained from reference TRBV28 and TRBJ2-5, is as follows: DVKVTQSSRYLVKRTGEKVFLECVQDMDHENMFWYRQDPGLGLRLIYFSYDVKMKEKGDIPEGYSVSREKKERFSLILESASTNQTSMYLCASSRGQVGQETQYFGPGTRLLVL.

The rearrangement uses TRBV27 and TRBJ1-5; D unresolved. The CDR3 is 17 amino acids. V gave up 0 bases and J gave up 3 bases, with 15 bases separating them. The V gene's germline CDR1 is MNHEY and CDR2 SMNVEV (reference sequence). This CDR3 reads CASSLSFLDLINQPQHF. In DNA form, the CDR3 reads TGTGCCAGCAGTTTATCTTTTTTGGACCTCATCAATCAGCCCCAGCATTTT.

This clonotype occurred many times. J is TRBJ2-3 and V is TRBV12-3 or TRBV12-4, with D maybe TRBD1 (6 bases). Trimming stripped 3 bases from V and 3 bases from J, with 13 bases between. The CDR3 totals 15 residues. CDR3 amino acids: CASSFGTLLTDTQYF. DNA of the CDR3: TGTGCCAGCAGTTTTGGGACATTACTTACAGATACGCAGTATTTT.

The chain carries TRBV28 and TRBJ2-6; TRBD2 aligns across 9 bases. Trimming took 2 bases from V and 0 from J; bases not matched to a gene: 2. The germline V gene has CDR1 MDHEN and CDR2 SYDVKM. CDR3 length: 17 amino acids. The CDR3 loop reads CASSLGGGASGANVLTF. CDR3 DNA: TGTGCCAGCAGTTTAGGCGGGGGGGCCTCTGGGGCCAACGTCCTGACTTTC. The full variable domain, its missing parts supplied by reference TRBV28 and TRBJ2-6, is DVKVTQSSRYLVKRTGEKVFLECVQDMDHENMFWYRQDPGLGLRLIYFSYDVKMKEKGDIPEGYSVSREKKERFSLILESASTNQTSMYLCASSLGGGASGANVLTFGAGSRLTVL.

This clonotype was seen a handful of times. The chain recombines TRBV5-5 with TRBJ2-1; tentatively, D is TRBD1 (6 bases). The CDR3 loop spans 15 amino acids. Germline CDR1 reads SGHKS; CDR2 reads YYEKEE (reference sequence). V was cut by 8 bases and J by 4 bases, with 19 bases left in between. The CDR3 here is CASLSAVDSYNEQFF. The CDR3 DNA sequence: TGTGCCAGTCTATCTGCAGTGGACAGTTACAATGAGCAGTTCTTC.

The count of this clonotype is one. At one boundary the junction diverges from the germline segment, which might be a read error. The chain carries TRBV5-5 and TRBJ2-5, with TRBD2 matching 9 bases. Germline CDR1 and CDR2: SGHKS and YYEKEE (reference sequence). The CDR3 runs to 15 residues. CDR3 sequence (DNA): TGTGCCAGCAGCTATAGCGGGGGTGATCAAGGGACCCAGTACTTC. Its translation is CASSYSGGDQGTQYF.

This chain joins TRBV20-1 and TRBJ2-3; 16 bases line up with TRBD2. Germline V lookup: CDR1 DFQATT, CDR2 SNEGSKA (reference sequence). Trimming removed 0 bases from V and 6 bases from J; junction bases left unmatched: 3. This CDR3 has 16 amino acids. CDR3 nucleotide sequence: TGCAGTGCTAGAGAAGGGACTAGCGGGGGGGTCGATACGCAGTATTTT. Its protein is CSAREGTSGGVDTQYF.

This clonotype came up many times. V and J are TRBV27 and TRBJ1-2, with 10 nucleotides matching TRBD1. Germline CDR1 is MNHEY and CDR2 is SMNVEV (reference sequence). V shed 6 bases, J shed 4 bases, and the junction held 8 bases outside the gene matches. The CDR3 consists of 15 residues. The CDR3 nucleotides are TGTGCCAGCAGGGGACAGGGGACTAAACTCTATGGCTACACCTTC. Its translation is CASRGQGTKLYGYTF.

This clonotype was detected ten times or more. The chain uses TRBV20-1 and TRBJ2-7; the D call may be TRBD1 or TRBD2 (5 bases each). The CDR3 sequence is 16 residues long. Germline CDR1 and CDR2: DFQATT and SNEGSKA (reference sequence). The V and J ends lost 2 bases and 1 base respectively, with 18 bases between them. This chain's CDR3 is CSARSLSRGRSYEQYF. CDR3 nucleotide sequence: TGCAGTGCTAGAAGCCTCTCACGGGGCAGATCCTACGAGCAGTACTTC.

The chain uses TRBV10-3 and TRBJ1-1; a possible D gene is TRBD1 (5 bases). Trimming took 4 bases from V and 2 from J, leaving 11 bases between them. Germline-derived CDR1 and CDR2 are ENHRY and SYGVKD. CDR3 length equals 14 residues. The chain's CDR3 is CAISGTSENTEAFF. Written as DNA, the CDR3 is TGTGCCATCAGTGGGACATCAGAAAACACTGAAGCTTTCTTT.

This clonotype occurred many times. The genes are TRBV27 and TRBJ1-2, with D uncertain. Trimming removed 6 bases at V and 4 bases at J, with 18 bases between. Germline V CDR1 and CDR2: MNHEY, SMNVEV (reference sequence). The CDR3 totals 15 residues. The CDR3: CASSPSREFGYGYTF. As DNA, the CDR3 is TGTGCCAGCAGCCCGAGTAGGGAGTTTGGCTATGGCTACACCTTC.

This clonotype was counted only a few times. V gene TRBV11-2 combines with J gene TRBJ2-3; 9 nucleotides line up with TRBD2. From germline, CDR1 is SGHAT and CDR2 FQNNGV. V lost 1 base, J lost 0 bases, and 17 bases stayed unmatched. This CDR3 contains 21 residues. As DNA, the CDR3 is TGTGCCAGCAGCTTAGGACAGGGTCCTTTAGCGGGGGCCTTTAGCACAGATACGCAGTATTTT. Residues: CASSLGQGPLAGAFSTDTQYF.

This clonotype was recorded many times. This chain uses TRBV7-8 with TRBJ2-3; tentative D call: TRBD2 (6 bases). V was cut by 5 bases and J by 2 bases, with 17 bases left in between. CDR1 is SGHVS, CDR2 FQNEAQ, per germline. The CDR3 runs to 16 residues. The CDR3 reads CASSQLASMDTDTQYF. CDR3 nucleotides: TGTGCCAGCAGCCAACTAGCCTCCATGGACACAGATACGCAGTATTTT.

The chain combines TRBV2 with TRBJ1-5; D ambiguous. Trimming stripped 0 bases from V and 2 bases from J, with 8 bases between. CDR1 and CDR2 from the germline V gene are SNHLY and FYNNEI. This CDR3 has 15 residues. The CDR3 DNA follows: TGTGCCAGCAGTGAAGCGGGAAGAGGCAATCAGCCCCAGCATTTT. Its translation: CASSEAGRGNQPQHF.

The sample holds a few counts of this clonotype. The J gene is TRBJ2-5, the V gene TRBV20-1; 11 bases are a match to TRBD2. The trim removed 2 bases at V and 5 bases at J, leaving 10 bases unmatched. The CDR3 length is 16 residues. Germline V gives CDR1 DFQATT, CDR2 SNEGSKA (reference sequence). CDR3 bases: TGCAGTGCTAGACCGACTAGCGGGGTCAGGGTGGAGACCCAGTACTTC. It encodes CSARPTSGVRVETQYF.

This clonotype came up a few times. This rearrangement joins TRBV2 to TRBJ2-1; TRBD2 is a possible D gene (6 bases). V lost 7 bases and J lost 4, with 23 bases in between. Germline assignment: CDR1 SNHLY and CDR2 FYNNEI. The CDR3 loop spans 17 amino acids. This CDR3 reads CASNHRYPAGGYNEQFF. In DNA form, the CDR3 reads TGTGCCAGCAACCACAGGTACCCCGCCGGAGGGTACAATGAGCAGTTCTTC.

This clonotype was detected a few times. This chain connects TRBV12-3 or TRBV12-4 to TRBJ2-7; 7 nucleotides match TRBD1. V lost 7 bases to trimming and J lost 3 bases; unmatched junction nucleotides: 9. There are 14 residues in the CDR3. CDR3 protein: CASTTTGRLYEQYF. In DNA, the CDR3 is TGTGCCAGCACGACGACAGGGAGACTCTACGAGCAGTACTTC.

This clonotype was counted at least ten times. This chain uses TRBV12-3 or TRBV12-4 with TRBJ1-1; maybe TRBD1 (5 bases). With 0 bases removed from V and 5 bases from J, the gap between germline ends came to 10 bases. This CDR3 has 14 residues. CDR3 coding DNA: TGTGCCAGCAGTTTAGCGCAAGAGGGGACTGAAGCTTTCTTT. Translated, it gives CASSLAQEGTEAFF.

This clonotype came up a few times. An end of the junction differs from the germline gene, which may be a read error. The chain links TRBV5-5 to TRBJ2-2; maybe TRBD1 (5 bases). The germline V gene has CDR1 SGHKS and CDR2 YYEKEE (reference sequence). The length of the CDR3 is 14 residues. Here the CDR3 DNA reads TGTGCCAGTAGCTTGTGGCAGGGTACCGGGGAGCTGTTTTTT. Amino acids: CASSLWQGTGELFF.

V is TRBV29-1 and J is TRBJ2-2, with 8 bases identical to TRBD2. Losses at the gene ends were 5 bases for V and 7 bases for J; bases not matched to a gene: 15. The CDR3 consists of 16 residues. Germline CDR1 is SQVTM and CDR2 is ANQGSEA. CDR3 sequence reads: CSVRRGDGWSGGELFF. CDR3 coding DNA: TGCAGCGTTCGGCGGGGGGACGGATGGAGTGGCGGGGAGCTGTTTTTT.

This sequence joins TRBV28 and TRBJ2-7, with TRBD1 identical over 7 bases. Unmatched junction bases numbered 9, after V lost 2 bases and J lost 2 bases. Germline assignment: CDR1 MDHEN and CDR2 SYDVKM. CDR3 length equals 16 residues. The CDR3 bases are TGTGCCAGCAGTTTAGGGGGACAGTTTAGCCCCTACGAGCAGTACTTC. Amino acids: CASSLGGQFSPYEQYF.

The chain links TRBV29-1 to TRBJ2-5, with a tentative D call TRBD1 (5 bases). CDR3 length equals 14 residues. Germline V lookup: CDR1 SQVTM, CDR2 ANQGSEA. V dropped 1 base and J dropped 7 bases, with 16 bases sitting between them. Here the CDR3 reads CSVEAGRATVTQYF. CDR3 nucleotides: TGCAGCGTTGAAGCCGGCAGGGCCACAGTGACCCAGTACTTC.

This clonotype was seen a handful of times. The CDR3 coding sequence is TGTGCCAGCACCGGGAGCCCCGAGGCTAATGAAAAACTGTTTTTT. As protein: CASTGSPEANEKLFF. The chain couples TRBV7-9 to TRBJ1-4, with unresolved D. V was pared by 7 bases and J by 3 bases, with 15 bases between. Germline lookup yields CDR1 SEHNR and CDR2 FQNEAQ (reference sequence). This CDR3 comprises 15 residues.

This clonotype was seen a few times. The chain has TRBV5-1 and TRBJ2-4; D is tentatively TRBD1 or TRBD2 (5 bases each). Trimming pared 4 bases from V and 0 bases from J, leaving 20 bases between. Germline lookup yields CDR1 SGHRS and CDR2 YFSETQ. This CDR3 spans 18 amino acids. CDR3 bases: TGCGCCAGCAGCCCCAGCCTCAGGGATGGACTAGCCAAAAACATTCAGTACTTC. As protein: CASSPSLRDGLAKNIQYF.